This T cell receptor (beta chain) was sequenced in a study of T cell changes during pregnancy in multiple sclerosis. Trimming removed 7 bases at V and 5 bases at J, with 11 bases between. This CDR3 comprises 12 residues. In germline, CDR1 is SNHLY, CDR2 FYNNEI. This clone occurred once. The table came from immunoSEQ multiplex PCR; TCRdb's copy has only in-frame clones and leaves some out. The sample includes roughly 38,000 clones, about nine tenths of them seen just once. The rearrangement joins TRBV2 to TRBJ1-1; possible D gene TRBD1, 5 bases. The receptor's source is a female donor in good health, enrolled as a control in a pregnancy study. The material sequenced was CD4+ T cells from peripheral blood mononuclear cells, taken in the second trimester of pregnancy. The CDR3 DNA reads as TGTGCCAGCAAAAGGGGTAGGACTGAAGCTTTCTTT. Encoded protein: CASKRGRTEAFF.